The present TCR beta chain was sequenced within a study of OX40 agonist ivuxolimab in advanced cancers. Study summary: Every patient in dose escalation had hepatocellular carcinoma, melanoma, renal cell or head and neck cancer. Three patients responded partially, comprising one with hepatocellular carcinoma and two with cutaneous melanoma. A history of anti-PD-1, anti-PD-L1 or anti-CTLA-4 therapy was acceptable, and 40% to 45% had some. Whole-study findings and limits: What antigens the expanded peripheral T cells recognized was never established.

Of note for this clone: Its antigen is not known.

The length of the CDR3 is 24 residues. Per the germline V gene, CDR1 is KGHSH and CDR2 is LQKENI. The trim removed 2 bases at V and 1 base at J, leaving 29 bases unmatched. The repertoire was sequenced with immunoSEQ multiplex PCR; TCRdb's copy has only in-frame clones and lacks some. The repertoire holds 20,000 or so clones, with 88% as singletons. The sequencing here drew on CD4+ or CD8+ T cells sorted from blood, taken in a trial of the OX40 agonist ivuxolimab. This clonotype originated in an adult with an advanced solid tumor such as melanoma, head and neck, liver or kidney cancer. This chain connects TRBV18 to TRBJ2-1; TRBD2 matches 7 bases. The CDR3 region is CASSPLRTPIDPSGLRKSYNEQFF. CDR3 in DNA: TGTGCCAGCTCACCATTGAGGACCCCTATAGACCCTAGCGGACTTCGGAAATCCTACAATGAGCAGTTCTTC.